The 23 T cell receptor beta chains given below trace back to one sample, sequenced in a study of blood T cell repertoires in COVID-19. Using immunoSEQ multiplex PCR, the repertoire was profiled, and TCRdb retains in-frame clones only, with some absent. The sample contains 60,000 to 65,000 clones, 65% to 75% of which appear only once. Sequencing input: peripheral blood. The source is an elderly woman with acute or convalescent COVID-19.

The rearrangement joins TRBV18 to TRBJ1-1; TRBD1 agrees at 7 bases. Germline trimming cut 6 bases from V and 1 base from J; bases unmatched to any gene: 5. The CDR3 loop spans 14 amino acids. Germline assignment: CDR1 KGHSH and CDR2 LQKENI. CDR3 residues: CASSAGQSNTEAFF. In nucleotides, the CDR3 is TGTGCCAGCTCGGCGGGACAGTCGAACACTGAAGCTTTCTTT.

This clone showed up many times. The chain combines TRBV15 with TRBJ1-1, with 7 bases fitting TRBD1. The germline V gene encodes CDR1 LNHNV and CDR2 YYDKDF (reference sequence). This CDR3 has 15 residues. V trimming: 0 bases; J trimming: 7 bases; junction bases outside the gene matches: 8. CDR3 DNA: TGTGCCACCAGCAGAGATCCCTGGACAGGCGATGAAGCTTTCTTT. Translated: CATSRDPWTGDEAFF.

The chain uses TRBV19 and TRBJ2-3; tentative D call: TRBD2 (6 bases). This CDR3 is 16 amino acids long. Germline V gene data show CDR1 as LNHDA and CDR2 as SQIVND (reference sequence). Trimming took 4 bases from V and 1 from J, leaving 15 bases between them. The CDR3 reads CASSTTPSVGTDTQYF. The CDR3 nucleotides read TGTGCCAGTAGTACCACCCCTAGCGTCGGCACAGATACGCAGTATTTT.

This chain joins TRBV15 and TRBJ1-5, with 9 bases matching TRBD1. V shed 5 bases, J shed 2 bases, and the junction held 4 bases outside the gene matches. Germline CDR1 LNHNV, CDR2 YYDKDF (reference sequence). The CDR3 length is 15 residues. The CDR3 spells CATSLRTGGNQPQHF. The CDR3 DNA is TGTGCCACCAGCTTGCGGACAGGGGGCAATCAGCCCCAGCATTTT. The whole variable domain, filled in from reference TRBV15 and TRBJ1-5, reads DAMVIQNPRYQVTQFGKPVTLSCSQTLNHNVMYWYQQKSSQAPKLLFHYYDKDFNNEADTPDNFQSRRPNTSFCFLDIRSPGLGDTAMYLCATSLRTGGNQPQHFGDGTRLSIL.

The chain uses TRBV28 and TRBJ1-4; 8 bases fit TRBD1. The V segment lost 6 bases and the J segment 5 bases; nucleotides outside the gene matches: 11. The V gene's germline CDR1 is MDHEN and CDR2 SYDVKM. This CDR3 contains 16 residues. The CDR3 sequence is CASSPDRVVVNEKLFF. CDR3 nucleotides: TGTGCCAGCAGCCCGGACAGGGTGGTGGTAAATGAAAAACTGTTTTTT.

This chain links TRBV19 with TRBJ2-1; 9 bases are shared with TRBD2. J was trimmed by 0 bases and V by 3 bases; bases with no gene match: 3. Germline CDR1 LNHDA, CDR2 SQIVND (reference sequence). The CDR3 consists of 16 residues. CDR3: CASSMDSGSSYNEQFF. The CDR3 nucleotides are TGTGCCAGTAGTATGGATAGCGGGAGCTCCTACAATGAGCAGTTCTTC.

The genes are TRBV25-1 and TRBJ1-2; TRBD1 might be the D (5 bases). Germline assignment: CDR1 MGHDK and CDR2 SYGVNS. There are 13 residues in the CDR3. The ends were cut back, 7 bases at V and 8 bases at J, with 17 bases in the middle. CDR3 coding DNA: TGTGCCAGCACCCCCGTGGGGGAGGAAGGCTACACCTTC. Its translation is CASTPVGEEGYTF.

This sequence joins TRBV7-3 and TRBJ2-1; no reliable D call. The CDR3 consists of 14 residues. Germline V CDR1 and CDR2: SGHTA, FQGTGA. V lost 5 bases, J lost 5 bases, and 13 bases lay in between. The CDR3 DNA sequence: TGTGCCAGCAGCCCCTTCAAGTCGGACAATGAGCAGTTCTTC. This encodes CASSPFKSDNEQFF.

This clone was seen more than once but under ten times. The chain has TRBV2 and TRBJ2-3; tentative D call: TRBD1 (6 bases). The CDR3 is made up of 14 amino acids. Germline values: CDR1 SNHLY, CDR2 FYNNEI. Trimming cost V 7 bases and J 1 base, with 12 bases left between them. CDR3 sequence (DNA): TGTGCCAGCACCCGACGGACAGGCACAGATACGCAGTATTTT. As protein: CASTRRTGTDTQYF.

V gene TRBV30 combines with J gene TRBJ2-5, with D maybe TRBD2 (6 bases). There are 15 residues in the CDR3. V gave up 4 bases and J gave up 1 base, with 16 bases separating them. CDR1 and CDR2 from the germline V gene are GTSNPN and SVGIG (reference sequence). CDR3 residues: CAWTPIGTVQETQYF. CDR3 bases: TGTGCCTGGACACCTATAGGGACTGTCCAAGAGACCCAGTACTTC.

The rearrangement uses TRBV6-2 or TRBV6-3 and TRBJ2-5; D possibly corresponds to TRBD1 (5 bases). The CDR3 is 14 amino acids. With 5 bases removed from V and 3 bases from J, the gap between germline ends came to 13 bases. CDR1 is MNHEY and CDR2 is SVGEGT in the germline V gene. The CDR3 loop is CASSPQASKETQYF. As DNA, the CDR3 is TGTGCCAGCAGTCCACAGGCCTCCAAAGAGACCCAGTACTTC.

J is TRBJ2-1 and V is TRBV10-3; D gene uncertain. Trimming removed 7 bases from V and 0 bases from J, with 13 bases in between. Germline lookup yields CDR1 ENHRY and CDR2 SYGVKD. The CDR3 covers 15 residues. DNA of the CDR3: TGTGCCATCACCGTCAGATCAAGCTCCTACAATGAGCAGTTCTTC. It is translated as CAITVRSSSYNEQFF.

The rearrangement uses TRBV14 and TRBJ1-4, with TRBD1 matching over 11 bases. Per germline, CDR1 SGHDN and CDR2 FVKESK. Trimming at V came to 5 bases and at J to 2 bases, leaving 10 bases not matched to a gene. The CDR3 contains 18 residues. The CDR3 sequence: CASSSRTGGRATNEKLFF. The CDR3, as DNA: TGTGCCAGCAGCTCGAGGACAGGGGGCAGAGCCACTAATGAAAAACTGTTTTTT.

This clone was seen repeatedly, ten times or more. This chain connects TRBV19 to TRBJ1-2, with 10 bases identical to TRBD1. The CDR3 is 16 residues long. The junction had 10 bases not matched to a gene; V was cut back by 5 bases and J by 4 bases. The germline CDR1 and CDR2 sequences are LNHDA and SQIVND (reference sequence). The CDR3 nucleotides are TGTGCCAGTAGTCCACGTCCCGGGACAGGGGCCTATGGCTACACCTTC. It codes for CASSPRPGTGAYGYTF.

The rearrangement joins TRBV6-1 to TRBJ2-7; no clear D gene. This CDR3 has 11 residues. V was clipped by 6 bases and J by 4 bases, with 7 bases between them. Germline CDR1 is MNHNS and CDR2 is SASEGT. The DNA of the CDR3 is TGTGCCAGCAGGGCCTTGTACGAGCAGTACTTC. Protein sequence: CASRALYEQYF.

The V and J genes are TRBV10-3 and TRBJ2-5; 7 nucleotides match TRBD2. V lost 8 bases to trimming and J lost 4 bases; unmatched junction nucleotides: 1. This CDR3 spans 11 amino acids. CDR1 ENHRY and CDR2 SYGVKD come from the germline V gene. CDR3 sequence reads: CAIGGGETQYF. The CDR3 nucleotides are TGTGCCATCGGGGGGGGAGAGACCCAGTACTTC.

V gene TRBV30 combines with J gene TRBJ2-2, with 8 nucleotides matching TRBD1. Looked up from germline, CDR1 is GTSNPN and CDR2 is SVGIG (reference sequence). Trimming removed 5 bases from V and 3 bases from J; junction bases left unmatched: 5. This CDR3 contains 14 residues. CDR3 amino acids: CAWSPGGDTGELFF. CDR3 bases: TGTGCCTGGTCCCCAGGGGGCGACACCGGGGAGCTGTTTTTT.

The genes are TRBV29-1 and TRBJ1-1; 9 positions agree with TRBD1. The CDR3 totals 13 residues. The ends lost 6 bases at V and 1 base at J; junction bases unmatched: 3. Per germline, CDR1 SQVTM and CDR2 ANQGSEA. CDR3 sequence (DNA): TGCAGCGTCCGACAGGGGGGGAACACTGAAGCTTTCTTT. Translated, it gives CSVRQGGNTEAFF. The entire variable domain, with the rest obtained from reference TRBV29-1 and TRBJ1-1, is as follows: SAVISQKPSRDICQRGTSLTIQCQVDSQVTMMFWYRQQPGQSLTLIATANQGSEATYESGFVIDKFPISRPNLTFSTLTVSNMSPEDSSIYLCSVRQGGNTEAFFGQGTRLTVV.

The rearrangement uses TRBV6-2 or TRBV6-3 and TRBJ1-1; D might be TRBD1 (5 bases). The CDR3 is 13 residues long. Germline CDR1 and CDR2: MNHEY and SVGEGT. Between the trimmed V and J ends, which lost 0 bases and 5 bases, there was a span of 7 bases. CDR3 coding DNA: TGTGCCAGCAGTTACTCTCAGGGAACTGAAGCTTTCTTT. Protein product: CASSYSQGTEAFF.

The chain is built from TRBV5-1 and TRBJ1-1; 7 bases match TRBD1. The CDR3 totals 16 residues. Germline assignment: CDR1 SGHRS and CDR2 YFSETQ. J was trimmed by 0 bases and V by 4 bases; bases with no gene match: 9. CDR3 nucleotide sequence: TGCGCCAGCAGCAACACAGGGGCCGGAATGAACACTGAAGCTTTCTTT. Translating it yields CASSNTGAGMNTEAFF. The complete variable domain, with remaining parts taken from reference TRBV5-1 and TRBJ1-1, reads KAGVTQTPRYLIKTRGQQVTLSCSPISGHRSVSWYQQTPGQGLQFLFEYFSETQRNKGNFPGRFSGRQFSNSRSEMNVSTLELGDSALYLCASSNTGAGMNTEAFFGQGTRLTVV.

This clone has more than one count but fewer than ten. The chain recombines TRBV9 with TRBJ1-5; 7 bases are shared with TRBD1. Trimming removed 2 bases from V and 5 bases from J; junction bases left unmatched: 4. The germline CDR1 and CDR2 sequences are SGDLS and YYNGEE. The CDR3 runs 14 residues. As DNA, the CDR3 is TGTGCCAGCAGCGTCGGACAGGAGTATCAGCCCCAGCATTTT. As protein: CASSVGQEYQPQHF.

This rearrangement joins TRBV28 to TRBJ2-5, with 8 bases matching TRBD1. CDR1 and CDR2 (germline): MDHEN, SYDVKM. The CDR3 totals 16 residues. V was pared by 6 bases and J by 4 bases, with 13 bases of the junction left unmatched. The CDR3 loop is CASRERGQGGRETQYF. Written as DNA, the CDR3 is TGTGCCAGCAGGGAACGAGGACAGGGCGGTCGAGAGACCCAGTACTTC. Filled out from reference TRBV28 and TRBJ2-5, the complete variable domain reads DVKVTQSSRYLVKRTGEKVFLECVQDMDHENMFWYRQDPGLGLRLIYFSYDVKMKEKGDIPEGYSVSREKKERFSLILESASTNQTSMYLCASRERGQGGRETQYFGPGTRLLVL.

In its sample, this clone was seen a few times. V gene TRBV5-4 combines with J gene TRBJ1-1; D remains unclear. V lost 0 bases, J lost 6 bases, and 12 bases lay in between. The length of the CDR3 is 14 residues. The germline V gene encodes CDR1 SGHNT and CDR2 YYREEE (reference sequence). In DNA form, the CDR3 reads TGTGCCAGCAGCTTGGGGCGTCGGGAAGCTGAAGCTTTCTTT. Its translation: CASSLGRREAEAFF.